The 20 T cell receptor beta chains presented below share a single source sample, sequenced in a study of T cells in Graves' hyperthyroidism and ophthalmopathy. There were TCR beta CDR3 regions amplified from RNA transcripts. RT-PCR in the first round (using the HTBI primer set) targeted the TCR CDR3. Using its own MiXCR run on the multiplex PCR reads, TCRdb lists one record per CDR3 protein. The top ten clones hold around 30% of a sample with 700,000 to 850,000 distinct CDR3 sequences, about a third of them seen once. The sequencing sample was made of blood. All receptors come from a woman aged 40 to 50 with Graves' hyperthyroidism.

This clonotype was seen a few times. A much bigger clone sits one base away, suggesting this may be a read error. The CDR3 end shows no conserved phenylalanine or tryptophan, and so a read error is likely. CDR3 in amino acids: CASSTAGIVGYGYTL. Here the CDR3 DNA reads TGTGCCAGCAGCACGGCGGGGATCGTAGGCTATGGCTACACCCTC. The rearrangement joins TRBV7-3 to TRBJ1-2; no clear D gene. This CDR3 is 15 amino acids long. The V gene's germline CDR1 is SGHTA and CDR2 FQGTGA. Deletions cut 5 bases from V and 4 bases from J, with 17 bases between.

This sequence joins TRBV13 and TRBJ2-7, with D perhaps matching TRBD2 (6 bases). V gave up 5 bases and J gave up 7 bases, with 27 bases separating them. CDR3 length: 17 residues. Germline V gene sequence: CDR1 PRHDT, CDR2 FYEKMQ (reference sequence). CDR3 sequence reads: CASSLKNLRGIRAEQYF. CDR3 sequence (DNA): TGTGCCAGCAGCCTAAAAAATTTACGCGGGATTCGGGCAGAGCAGTACTTC.

This chain joins TRBV4-3 and TRBJ2-7, with D possibly TRBD2 on 5 matching bases. The germline V gene encodes CDR1 LGHNA and CDR2 YSLEER. CDR3 length: 14 amino acids. V was trimmed by 3 bases and J by 5 bases, leaving 14 bases between them. The CDR3 coding sequence is TGCGCCAGCAGCCACGGACTCTATACGGACGAGCAGTACTTC. Amino acid sequence: CASSHGLYTDEQYF.

V usage is TRBV4-1 and J usage is TRBJ1-2; D may be TRBD1 (5 bases). Germline V gives CDR1 MGHRA, CDR2 YSYEKL. This CDR3 comprises 15 residues. Trimming took 2 bases from V and 6 from J, leaving 16 bases between them. The CDR3 region is CASSQPRDPSNGYTF. The DNA for the CDR3 is TGCGCCAGCAGCCAACCGCGGGACCCTTCGAATGGCTACACCTTC.

A remark on this clonotype: This may be a read error, as it is one base from a much larger clone. Since no conserved phenylalanine or tryptophan closes the CDR3, a read error is the likely cause. V usage is TRBV7-8 and J usage is TRBJ2-7, with 7 bases aligning to TRBD2. Trimming removed 4 bases from V and 5 bases from J; junction bases left unmatched: 8. This CDR3 has 14 amino acids. Per germline, CDR1 SGHVS and CDR2 FQNEAQ. CDR3 nucleotide sequence: TGTGCCAGCAGCTCGTCAATCCGGGGGGACGAGCAGTACCTC. This translates into CASSSSIRGDEQYL.

The chain employs TRBV29-1 and TRBJ2-6, with TRBD1 matching 7 bases. The CDR3 has 15 residues. Germline CDR1 and CDR2: SQVTM and ANQGSEA. V shed 4 bases and J 1 base; nucleotides not matched to a gene: 4. CDR3 in amino acids: CSVGIQGSGANVLTF. CDR3 nucleotide sequence: TGCAGCGTTGGGATACAGGGGTCTGGGGCCAACGTCCTGACTTTC.

This chain links TRBV25-1 with TRBJ2-7; 7 bases are a match to TRBD1. CDR1 is MGHDK, CDR2 SYGVNS, per germline. V lost 4 bases to trimming and J lost 4 bases; unmatched junction nucleotides: 4. The CDR3 contains 13 residues. The CDR3 DNA reads as TGTGCCAGCAGTGGTTCAGGGGGATACGAGCAGTACTTC. Protein: CASSGSGGYEQYF.

V gene TRBV2 combines with J gene TRBJ2-3; 10 bases align to TRBD1. CDR1 is SNHLY and CDR2 is FYNNEI in the germline V gene. The CDR3 totals 17 residues. V dropped 4 bases and J dropped 3; count of bases not matched to a gene: 10. CDR3 DNA sequence: TGTGCCAGCAGTGGAAATCCCGGGACAGGGGAGACAGATACGCAGTATTTT. Translated, it gives CASSGNPGTGETDTQYF.

With respect to this clonotype: A much larger clone lies one base from this, so it may be a read error. The chain carries TRBV14 and TRBJ2-7, with no clear D. CDR3 length: 15 residues. The V and J ends lost 1 base and 8 bases respectively, with 18 bases between them. The V gene's germline CDR1 is SGHDN and CDR2 FVKESK. CDR3 sequence: CASSQVSGPALQQYF. CDR3 DNA sequence: TGTGCCAGCAGCCAAGTCTCAGGACCAGCATTACAGCAGTACTTC.

The chain carries TRBV10-3 and TRBJ2-6, with 13 bases that match TRBD2. The CDR3 loop spans 17 amino acids. Germline-derived CDR1 and CDR2 are ENHRY and SYGVKD. With 10 bases clipped from V and 4 bases from J, the junction kept 10 bases outside the gene matches. The CDR3 DNA reads TGTGCCAGCCTCGGACTAGCGGGAGCACCGGGGGCCAACGTCCTGACTTTC. Translated, it gives CASLGLAGAPGANVLTF.

The chain is built from TRBV29-1 and TRBJ2-7; D might be TRBD2 (5 bases). CDR3 size: 13 residues. V was shortened by 5 bases and J by 7 bases, with 18 bases between the two germline ends. Germline values: CDR1 SQVTM, CDR2 ANQGSEA. CDR3 residues: CSVRPGTYNEQYF. The CDR3 DNA follows: TGCAGCGTTCGGCCGGGAACCTACAATGAGCAGTACTTC.

This chain links TRBV27 with TRBJ1-4; D not certain. This CDR3 is built from 14 residues. In germline, CDR1 is MNHEY, CDR2 SMNVEV (reference sequence). The ends were cut back, 4 bases at V and 11 bases at J, with 17 bases in the middle. CDR3 in amino acids: CASSYGVSPVKLFF. DNA of the CDR3: TGTGCCAGCAGTTACGGGGTATCTCCTGTGAAACTGTTTTTT.

This clonotype was detected only a few times. The chain has TRBV28 and TRBJ2-7; 8 bases line up with TRBD1. The germline V gene has CDR1 MDHEN and CDR2 SYDVKM. The CDR3 spans 14 residues. V shed 10 bases, J shed 1 base, and the junction held 9 bases outside the gene matches. CDR3 in DNA: TGTGCCACCTATACGGGGGACAGGTCCTACGAGCAGTACTTC. Translated: CATYTGDRSYEQYF.

At least ten counts were recorded for this clonotype. The V call is TRBV19, the J call TRBJ2-7, with D possibly being TRBD2 (5 bases). The CDR3 has 13 residues. Trimming removed 6 bases from V and 7 bases from J, with 16 bases in between. The germline V gene has CDR1 LNHDA and CDR2 SQIVND (reference sequence). The CDR3 sequence is CASSIRGLGEQYF. The DNA of the CDR3 is TGTGCCAGTAGCATCCGAGGGCTGGGGGAGCAGTACTTC.

This clonotype was counted between two and nine times. This chain uses TRBV7-9 with TRBJ1-3; D gene uncertain. This CDR3 is 15 amino acids long. Looked up from germline, CDR1 is SEHNR and CDR2 is FQNEAQ (reference sequence). The V end lost 3 bases, the J end lost 2 bases, and 11 bases lay between the germline ends. The CDR3 loop reads CASSFYEGAGNTIYF. The CDR3 DNA reads TGTGCCAGCAGCTTTTATGAGGGAGCTGGAAACACCATATATTTT.

In this sample, this clonotype turned up many times. This chain joins TRBV25-1 and TRBJ2-7; 10 positions match TRBD2. Germline CDR1 reads MGHDK; CDR2 reads SYGVNS. This CDR3 is built from 15 residues. V was clipped by 4 bases and J by 0 bases; unmatched bases: 3. The CDR3 loop is CASSARTSGSYEQYF. In DNA form, the CDR3 reads TGTGCCAGCAGTGCGAGGACTAGCGGCTCCTACGAGCAGTACTTC.

The rearrangement links TRBV7-9 to TRBJ2-7, with D perhaps matching TRBD2 (5 bases). The J call may be incorrect, as the DNA end agrees better with TRBJ2-4. The CDR3 has 12 residues. The germline CDR1 and CDR2 sequences are SEHNR and FQNEAQ (reference sequence). The CDR3 is CASSPTEAIQYF. The CDR3 bases are TGTGCCAGCAGCCCTACGGAGGCCATTCAGTACTTC.

A word on this clonotype: Since a much larger clone is just one base distant, this may be a read error. V is TRBV10-2 and J is TRBJ1-5, with D perhaps matching TRBD1 (6 bases). CDR1 and CDR2 from the germline V gene are WSHSY and SAAADI. The CDR3 loop spans 13 amino acids. The CDR3 DNA reads as TGTGCCATCAGTGAGCAGGGGAATCGGCCCCAGCATTTT. Encoded protein: CAISEQGNRPQHF.

This clonotype occurred many times. This chain links TRBV2 with TRBJ2-2; no clear D. The CDR3 consists of 13 residues. Germline V CDR1 and CDR2: SNHLY, FYNNEI. V lost 7 bases to trimming and J lost 8 bases, with 14 bases between them. This CDR3 is CASIYSGYGELFF. The CDR3 nucleotides are TGTGCCAGCATTTACTCGGGTTATGGGGAGCTGTTTTTT.

Regarding this clonotype: This could be a read error, since a much larger clone is one nucleotide away. The chain uses TRBV2 and TRBJ1-1, with a weak D call TRBD1 (5 bases). Germline CDR1 reads SNHLY; CDR2 reads FYNNEI. The CDR3 covers 11 residues. The CDR3 region has the DNA TGTGCCAGCGCAGGGACCACTGACGCTTTCTTT. Translated, it gives CASAGTTDAFF.